The 25 T cell receptor beta chains in this list originate from one sample, sequenced in a study of shared clonotypes between healthy human individuals. The table came from immunoSEQ multiplex PCR; TCRdb's copy has only in-frame clones and leaves some out. The table lists about 2.1 million clones, approximately 92% of them singletons, with around 1.7% in the top ten. It was CD45RO-negative cells, positively selected for CCR7, that made up naive CD8 cells, with terminally differentiated effector memory CD45RA+ cells excluded. Sequenced sample: naive CD8+ T cells from PBMCs. The receptors were sampled from a man younger than 30 in good health. Some clones in this sample may be carry-over from other donors' samples.

In this sample, this clone turned up a few times. Other DNA sequences in this specimen translate into the identical CDR3. The chain recombines TRBV19 with TRBJ1-4; D is uncertain. The CDR3 is 14 residues long. Trimming took 8 bases from V and 2 from J, leaving 12 bases between them. Germline loops: CDR1 LNHDA, CDR2 SQIVND (reference sequence). The CDR3 is CASSHRATNEKLFF. For the CDR3, the DNA is TGTGCCAGTTCCCACCGGGCCACTAATGAAAAACTGTTTTTT.

The rearrangement uses TRBV7-9 and TRBJ2-5; 8 nucleotides match TRBD1. The V and J ends lost 5 bases and 2 bases, in that order; junction bases with no gene match: 7. The CDR3 loop spans 15 amino acids. Germline-derived CDR1 and CDR2 are SEHNR and FQNEAQ (reference sequence). The CDR3 DNA reads as TGTGCCAGCAGCGGAGACGGGACAGGACAAGAGACCCAGTACTTC. This encodes CASSGDGTGQETQYF.

V and J are TRBV20-1 and TRBJ2-7; D is uncertain. CDR3 size: 10 residues. Germline CDR1 reads DFQATT; CDR2 reads SNEGSKA (reference sequence). The germline V and J ends were trimmed by 3 bases and 3 bases, with 3 bases remaining between them. The CDR3 nucleotides read TGCAGTGCTAGTAACTACGAGCAGTACTTC. It translates to CSASNYEQYF.

V is TRBV7-3 and J is TRBJ2-1, with TRBD2 matching 8 bases. The germline V gene encodes CDR1 SGHTA and CDR2 FQGTGA. CDR3 length equals 15 residues. J was trimmed by 5 bases and V by 2 bases; bases with no gene match: 5. CDR3: CASSLAGGAHNEQFF. As DNA, the CDR3 is TGTGCCAGCAGCTTAGCGGGAGGAGCCCACAATGAGCAGTTCTTC.

The rearrangement joins TRBV18 to TRBJ2-3; the match to TRBD1 covers 8 bases. Germline CDR1 KGHSH, CDR2 LQKENI. V shed 2 bases and J 0 bases; nucleotides not matched to a gene: 4. The CDR3 consists of 16 residues. Here the CDR3 reads CASSPTGQASTDTQYF. The DNA of the CDR3 is TGTGCCAGCTCACCAACGGGACAGGCGAGCACAGATACGCAGTATTTT.

The V and J genes are TRBV5-8 and TRBJ1-2; D is unresolved. With 0 bases removed from V and 1 base from J, the gap between germline ends came to 10 bases. CDR3 length: 15 amino acids. Per germline, CDR1 SGHTS and CDR2 YDEGEE. The CDR3, as DNA: TGTGCCAGCAGCTTGGGAGGGAGAAATAACTATGGCTACACCTTC. Its translation: CASSLGGRNNYGYTF.

The chain recombines TRBV19 with TRBJ2-7; the match to TRBD2 covers 8 bases. Looked up from germline, CDR1 is LNHDA and CDR2 is SQIVND (reference sequence). The length of the CDR3 is 16 residues. J lost 3 bases, V lost 4 bases, and 11 bases had no gene match. CDR3 residues: CASSTAARREVYEQYF. CDR3 bases: TGTGCCAGTAGTACCGCTGCACGGCGGGAGGTCTACGAGCAGTACTTC.

The chain couples TRBV6-5 to TRBJ1-1; D is uncertain. Trimming removed 0 bases at V and 1 base at J, with 6 bases between. CDR3 length: 14 residues. Per germline, CDR1 MNHEY and CDR2 SVGAGI. CDR3 DNA sequence: TGTGCCAGCAGTTACTCATCACAGAACACTGAAGCTTTCTTT. Translating gives CASSYSSQNTEAFF.

The rearrangement joins TRBV7-2 to TRBJ1-6; no clear D gene. Trimming took off 8 bases at V and 7 bases at J, with 15 bases between the two ends. This CDR3 region has 14 residues. Germline CDR1 is SGHTA and CDR2 is FQGNSA. The CDR3 loop reads CASHVRLGNSPLHF. CDR3 DNA: TGTGCCAGCCACGTTAGGTTGGGGAATTCACCCCTCCACTTT.

This rearrangement joins TRBV28 to TRBJ2-5; TRBD2 aligns across 9 bases. The germline V gene encodes CDR1 MDHEN and CDR2 SYDVKM. Trimming took 5 bases from V and 2 from J; bases not matched to a gene: 6. CDR3 length: 15 amino acids. For the CDR3, the DNA is TGTGCCAGCAGTCCAGGGACTAGCATTCAAGAGACCCAGTACTTC. Protein product: CASSPGTSIQETQYF. The entire variable domain, with the rest obtained from reference TRBV28 and TRBJ2-5, is as follows: DVKVTQSSRYLVKRTGEKVFLECVQDMDHENMFWYRQDPGLGLRLIYFSYDVKMKEKGDIPEGYSVSREKKERFSLILESASTNQTSMYLCASSPGTSIQETQYFGPGTRLLVL.

This clone was seen only once. The chain links TRBV6-5 to TRBJ2-7, with D perhaps matching TRBD2 (5 bases). This CDR3 spans 15 amino acids. Germline lookup yields CDR1 MNHEY and CDR2 SVGAGI. V was cut by 5 bases and J by 6 bases, with 20 bases left in between. CDR3 DNA sequence: TGTGCCAGCAGTGGAACTCCCATCGAGGGTGGCGAGCAGTACTTC. Its protein is CASSGTPIEGGEQYF.

This chain uses TRBV27 with TRBJ2-5; 7 bases match TRBD2. J gave up 5 bases and V 5 bases, and 11 bases lay outside the gene matches. Germline V lookup: CDR1 MNHEY, CDR2 SMNVEV (reference sequence). This CDR3 has 15 residues. The CDR3 DNA reads as TGTGCCAGCAGTGCCGGACTAGTTTTGGGTGAGACCCAGTACTTC. Translation gives CASSAGLVLGETQYF.

Notes on this clone: The junction shows a germline mismatch at one end, possibly a read error. The rearrangement joins TRBV7-9 to TRBJ2-7, with D perhaps assigned TRBD1 or TRBD2 (5 bases each). CDR1 is SEHNR, CDR2 FQNEAQ, per germline (reference sequence). This CDR3 is built from 15 residues. The CDR3 protein is CAGSPLPSGAGEQYF. The CDR3 DNA reads as TGTGCCGGCAGCCCCCTACCCTCCGGGGCCGGCGAGCAGTACTTC.

J is TRBJ1-4 and V is TRBV21-1; TRBD1 is taken as the D call from the table, unchecked against the DNA. TRBV21-1 has pseudogene status. The CDR3 covers 14 residues. This CDR3 is CASSGQLVYEKLFF. CDR3 DNA: TGTGCCAGCAGTGGACAACTGGTCTATGAAAAACTGTTTTTT.

V usage is TRBV29-1 and J usage is TRBJ2-7; TRBD2 matches 11 bases. With V trimmed by 3 bases and J by 2 bases, 9 bases remained unmatched. This CDR3 contains 16 residues. Per germline, CDR1 SQVTM and CDR2 ANQGSEA. The CDR3 region is CSVDGLAGREAYEQYF. The DNA of the CDR3 is TGCAGCGTTGATGGACTAGCGGGTCGGGAAGCCTACGAGCAGTACTTC.

The chain uses TRBV9 and TRBJ1-2, with TRBD1 as a possible D gene (5 bases). Trimming removed 3 bases from V and 8 bases from J, with 17 bases in between. CDR3 length: 14 amino acids. The germline CDR1 and CDR2 sequences are SGDLS and YYNGEE. The DNA for the CDR3 is TGTGCCAGCAGCGCGCCCGACAGACCCCGGGGCTACACCTTC. Amino acids: CASSAPDRPRGYTF. Using reference TRBV9 and TRBJ1-2 for the parts outside the CDR3, the full variable domain is DSGVTQTPKHLITATGQRVTLRCSPRSGDLSVYWYQQSLDQGLQFLIQYYNGEERAKGNILERFSAQQFPDLHSELNLSSLELGDSALYFCASSAPDRPRGYTFGSGTRLTVV.

This clone appeared a single time. V usage is TRBV28 and J usage is TRBJ2-7; 14 bases agree with TRBD2. With V trimmed by 11 bases and J by 7 bases, 7 bases remained unmatched. This CDR3 has 13 amino acids. CDR1 MDHEN and CDR2 SYDVKM come from the germline V gene. The DNA of the CDR3 is TGTGCCGGTCGACTAGCGGGAGGGGGAGAGCAGTACTTC. As protein: CAGRLAGGGEQYF.

The rearrangement joins TRBV2 to TRBJ2-1; possibly TRBD2 for D (6 bases). Looked up from germline, CDR1 is SNHLY and CDR2 is FYNNEI. The CDR3 is made up of 16 amino acids. Deletions cut 1 base from V and 6 bases from J, with 16 bases between. As DNA, the CDR3 is TGTGCCAGCAGTGAAGAGGGGCGGGAATCTCGCAATGAGCAGTTCTTC. This sequence encodes CASSEEGRESRNEQFF.

The CDR3 spells CASSSRFDTQYF. CDR3 bases: TGTGCCAGCAGCTCCCGCTTTGATACGCAGTATTTT. The gene calls are TRBV5-6 and TRBJ2-3; no firm D call. V was pared by 3 bases and J by 6 bases, with 8 bases between. This CDR3 spans 12 amino acids. CDR1 and CDR2 (germline): SGHDT, YYEEEE.

This clone was observed a single time. The chain carries TRBV4-3 and TRBJ2-1; possible D gene TRBD2, 6 bases. The ends were cut back, 0 bases at V and 2 bases at J, with 11 bases in the middle. There are 16 residues in the CDR3. Germline V gene data show CDR1 as LGHNA and CDR2 as YSLEER. The chain's CDR3 is CASSQDFAGTYNEQFF. As DNA, the CDR3 is TGCGCCAGCAGCCAAGATTTTGCGGGGACCTACAATGAGCAGTTCTTC.

The chain recombines TRBV5-4 with TRBJ1-1, with 10 positions matching TRBD1. Germline V lookup: CDR1 SGHNT, CDR2 YYREEE (reference sequence). The CDR3 sequence is 19 residues long. Trimming removed 0 bases from V and 0 bases from J; junction bases left unmatched: 11. CDR3 region: CASSLAIADRGPLNTEAFF. CDR3 coding DNA: TGTGCCAGCAGCTTGGCCATCGCCGACAGGGGGCCCCTGAACACTGAAGCTTTCTTT. The variable domain in full, completed from reference TRBV5-4 and TRBJ1-1, reads ETGVTQSPTHLIKTRGQQVTLRCSSQSGHNTVSWYQQALGQGPQFIFQYYREEENGRGNFPPRFSGLQFPNYSSELNVNALELDDSALYLCASSLAIADRGPLNTEAFFGQGTRLTVV.

The rearrangement uses TRBV28 and TRBJ2-7; 7 bases line up with TRBD2. Germline V CDR1 and CDR2: MDHEN, SYDVKM. The CDR3 has 13 amino acids. Germline trimming cut 5 bases from V and 3 bases from J; bases unmatched to any gene: 4. CDR3: CASSPRTSYEQYF. CDR3 coding DNA: TGTGCCAGCAGTCCTCGGACTAGCTACGAGCAGTACTTC.

Note on this clone: Other DNA sequences in this sample translate to the same CDR3. The chain links TRBV27 to TRBJ2-1; D remains ambiguous. Per the germline V gene, CDR1 is MNHEY and CDR2 is SMNVEV (reference sequence). V dropped 6 bases and J dropped 7 bases, with 10 bases sitting between them. CDR3 size: 12 residues. The CDR3 protein is CASSPLGNEQFF. The CDR3 nucleotides read TGTGCCAGCAGCCCGCTGGGGAATGAGCAGTTCTTC.

On this clone itself: In the same sample, other DNA sequences code for this CDR3. The chain links TRBV5-1 to TRBJ2-7, with no clear D. Germline V gene sequence: CDR1 SGHRS, CDR2 YFSETQ. CDR3 size: 13 residues. V lost 0 bases and J lost 0, with 4 bases in between. The CDR3 loop is CASSLAGSYEQYF. The CDR3 region has the DNA TGCGCCAGCAGCTTGGCGGGCTCCTACGAGCAGTACTTC.

The rearrangement joins TRBV5-1 to TRBJ2-1; the D call may be TRBD1 or TRBD2 (5 bases each). The germline CDR1 and CDR2 sequences are SGHRS and YFSETQ. The CDR3 contains 16 residues. The V end was cut by 4 bases, the J end by 0 bases, with 14 bases between. CDR3 sequence reads: CASSTSGTSSYNEQFF. The CDR3 coding sequence is TGCGCCAGCAGCACATCCGGGACGAGCTCCTACAATGAGCAGTTCTTC.